This T cell receptor (beta chain) was profiled in a study of somatic mutations in cytotoxic T cells in rheumatoid arthritis (dated by TCRdb to the late 2010s). In terms of the full investigation: Some T-cell populations stained with V beta antibodies were sorted by flow on a FACSAria II or Sony SH800 to nearly 100% purity, with sorted V beta1+ cells additionally subjected to TCRB sequencing. Patient and control groups had essentially identical median ages. For 65 rheumatoid arthritis patients and 20 or so healthy controls, TCRB deep sequencing was carried out. Whether expanded CD8+ T-cell clones in untreated, newly diagnosed rheumatoid arthritis carry somatic mutations was the study question, and clonality was characterized with TCRB deep sequencing. General findings and caveats noted by the study authors: Viral specificity could not be ruled out by absence from virus-specific databases, and the antigen targets of the expanded CD8+ clones remained unknown. In patients, CD8+ clonality rose with age (Spearman r ~ 0.49), which was not the case in healthy controls. CD8+ T-cell clonality in rheumatoid arthritis patients was not significantly different from that in age-matched healthy controls. No adjustment for multiple comparisons was made for the slight TRBV07 underrepresentation in patients. Several identical CD8+ TCRB sequences were found in both blood and synovial fluid, and in about an eighth of the roughly 60 patients the largest CD8+ clone exceeded 20% of CD8+ cells.

Ends trimmed: V by 4 bases, J by 4 bases; bases unmatched to a gene: 13. The germline V gene gives CDR1 as SGHVS and CDR2 as FQNEAQ. The CDR3, cysteine through phenylalanine, is 19 amino acids long. The entry retains the CDR3 DNA only, 57 bases that are in frame from base 1. Buffy coats from roughly 19 blood donors served as healthy controls, a group that was 55% female with a median age of 56 years (range roughly 20-75). Flow cytometry confirmed the purity of CD4+ and CD8+ cells that had been isolated by positive magnetic bead selection on an AutoMACS. Peripheral blood mononuclear cells were obtained using density gradient separation with Ficoll-Paque PLUS. DNA was extracted from CD4-enriched, CD8-enriched or PBMC samples with Nucleospin Tissue or Tissue XS kits and quantified with a Qubit 2.0 fluorometer. Sequencing of TCRB CDR3 was done on genomic DNA with the immunoSEQ assay. Turning to the authors' computational methods: Nothing other than productive TCRB rearrangements was included in the analyses. Clonality was calculated as a Shannon entropy-based productive clonality index, and a clone was defined by a unique TCRB CDR3 sequence. The template counts of each clone relative to the total templates per sample were used to calculate repertoire overlap between two samples. V-gene usage from TCRB sequencing and V-gene usage measured by flow cytometry were correlated (Spearman r of approximately 0.59). In TCRdb, the immuneACCESS table is reduced to in-frame sequences with V and J assigned. These tables do not hold every clone; where another copy was compared, an unresolved V gene accounts for under half, and the others remain unexplained. Clonal size and the V and J genes are those of that table, whereas D and trimming came from the DNA. This sample comprises about 26,000 clones, 82% of them detected only once. The ten biggest clones cover roughly 5% of the sample.

Regarding this clone: The specificity of this receptor is unknown. No per-base quality is available; no much larger clone lies one base away.

This TCR came from a man between 50 and 59 years old in good health. The specimen sequenced was CD8+ T cells sorted from blood. The chain uses TRBV7-8 and TRBJ2-1; a stretch of 13 junction bases matches TRBD2. The CDR3 region has the sequence CASSWGLAGSAQHYNEQFF. The bases read TGTGCCAGCAGCTGGGGACTAGCGGGATCCGCACAACATTACAATGAGCAGTTCTTC.